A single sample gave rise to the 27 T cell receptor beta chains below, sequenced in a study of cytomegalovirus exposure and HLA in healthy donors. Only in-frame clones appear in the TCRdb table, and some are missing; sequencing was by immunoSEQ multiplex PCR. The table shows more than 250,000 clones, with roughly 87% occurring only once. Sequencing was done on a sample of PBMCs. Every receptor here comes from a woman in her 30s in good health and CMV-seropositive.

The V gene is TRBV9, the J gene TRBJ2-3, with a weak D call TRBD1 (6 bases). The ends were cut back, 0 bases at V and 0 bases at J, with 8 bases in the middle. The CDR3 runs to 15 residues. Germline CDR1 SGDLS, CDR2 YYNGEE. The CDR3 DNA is TGTGCCAGCAGCGTAGGGACAGCCAGCACAGATACGCAGTATTTT. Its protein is CASSVGTASTDTQYF.

The CDR3: CASSFGRGPQETQYF. As DNA, the CDR3 is TGTGCCAGCAGCTTCGGGAGGGGACCCCAAGAGACCCAGTACTTC. The chain recombines TRBV11-2 with TRBJ2-5; TRBD2 agrees at 8 bases. Germline CDR1 and CDR2: SGHAT and FQNNGV. V was pared by 3 bases and J by 1 base, with 4 bases of the junction left unmatched. CDR3 length equals 15 residues.

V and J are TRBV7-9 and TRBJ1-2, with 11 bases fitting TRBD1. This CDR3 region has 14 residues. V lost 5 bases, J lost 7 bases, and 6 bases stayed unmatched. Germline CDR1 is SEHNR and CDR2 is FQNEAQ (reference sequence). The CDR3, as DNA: TGTGCCAGCAGCCAAGGGACAGGGGGACGTGGCTACACCTTC. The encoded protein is CASSQGTGGRGYTF. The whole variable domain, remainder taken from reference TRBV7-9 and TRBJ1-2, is DTGVSQNPRHKITKRGQNVTFRCDPISEHNRLYWYRQTLGQGPEFLTYFQNEAQLEKSRLLSDRFSAERPKGSFSTLEIQRTEQGDSAMYLCASSQGTGGRGYTFGSGTRLTVV.

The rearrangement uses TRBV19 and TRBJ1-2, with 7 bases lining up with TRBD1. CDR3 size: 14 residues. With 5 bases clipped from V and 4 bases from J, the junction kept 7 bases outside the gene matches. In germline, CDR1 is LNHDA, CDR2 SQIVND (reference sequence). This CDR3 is CASSERGPLYGYTF. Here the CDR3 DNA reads TGTGCCAGTAGTGAAAGGGGGCCCCTCTATGGCTACACCTTC.

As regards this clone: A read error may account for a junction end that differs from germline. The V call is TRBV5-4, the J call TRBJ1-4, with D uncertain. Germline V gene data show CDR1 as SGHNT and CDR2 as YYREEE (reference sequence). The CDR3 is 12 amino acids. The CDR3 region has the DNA TGTGCCAGCAGCCCGGACGGGGTAATGAAAATGTTT. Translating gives CASSPDGVMKMF.

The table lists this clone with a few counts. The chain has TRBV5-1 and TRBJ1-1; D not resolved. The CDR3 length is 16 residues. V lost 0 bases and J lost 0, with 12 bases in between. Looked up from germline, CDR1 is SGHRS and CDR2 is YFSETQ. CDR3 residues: CASSLAVAGLNTEAFF. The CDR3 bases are TGCGCCAGCAGCTTGGCCGTTGCAGGCTTGAACACTGAAGCTTTCTTT.

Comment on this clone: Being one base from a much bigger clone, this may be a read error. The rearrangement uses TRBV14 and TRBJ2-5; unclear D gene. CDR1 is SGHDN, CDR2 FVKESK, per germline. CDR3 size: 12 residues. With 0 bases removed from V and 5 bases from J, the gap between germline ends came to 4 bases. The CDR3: CASSQDGETQYF. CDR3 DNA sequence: TGTGCCAGCAGCCAAGATGGGGAGACCCAGTACTTC. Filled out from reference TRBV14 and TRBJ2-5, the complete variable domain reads EAGVTQFPSHSVIEKGQTVTLRCDPISGHDNLYWYRRVMGKEIKFLLHFVKESKQDESGMPNNRFLAERTGGTYSTLKVQPAELEDSGVYFCASSQDGETQYFGPGTRLLVL.

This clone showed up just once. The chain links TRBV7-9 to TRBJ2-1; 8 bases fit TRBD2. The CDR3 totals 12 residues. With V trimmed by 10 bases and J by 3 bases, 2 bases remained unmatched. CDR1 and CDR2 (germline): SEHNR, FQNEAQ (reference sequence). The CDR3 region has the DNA TGTGCCACGGGACTAGGCTACAATGAGCAGTTCTTC. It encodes CATGLGYNEQFF.

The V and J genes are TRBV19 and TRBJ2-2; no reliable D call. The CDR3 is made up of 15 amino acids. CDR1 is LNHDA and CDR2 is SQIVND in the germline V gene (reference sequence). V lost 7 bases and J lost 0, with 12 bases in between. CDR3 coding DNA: TGTGCCAGTAAATCAGCAGCTTCGAACACCGGGGAGCTGTTTTTT. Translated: CASKSAASNTGELFF.

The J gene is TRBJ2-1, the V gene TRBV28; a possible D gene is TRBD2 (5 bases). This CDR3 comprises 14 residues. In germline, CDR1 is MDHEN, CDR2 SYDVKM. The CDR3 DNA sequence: TGTGCTGCAGATGGTAAAAGGGCGGGTGGTGAGCAGTTCTTC. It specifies CAADGKRAGGEQFF.

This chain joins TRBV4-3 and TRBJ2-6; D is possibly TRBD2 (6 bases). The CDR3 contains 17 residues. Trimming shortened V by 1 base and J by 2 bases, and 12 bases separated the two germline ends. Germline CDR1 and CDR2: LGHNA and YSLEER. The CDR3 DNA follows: TGCGCCAGCAGCCAAGGCAGGGAGGTCGCTGGGGCCAACGTCCTGACTTTC. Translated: CASSQGREVAGANVLTF.

The CDR3 loop is CSVYEGANYNEQFF. CDR3 sequence (DNA): TGCAGCGTTTATGAGGGGGCTAACTACAATGAGCAGTTCTTC. The rearrangement uses TRBV29-1 and TRBJ2-1; 7 bases line up with TRBD1. Germline lookup yields CDR1 SQVTM and CDR2 ANQGSEA. V lost 5 bases, J lost 3 bases, and 7 bases stayed unmatched. CDR3 length: 14 residues.

Written as DNA, the CDR3 is TGCGCCAGCAGCTTGGGGGGGACTAGCGGGAACTACGAGCAGTACTTC. It specifies CASSLGGTSGNYEQYF. This rearrangement joins TRBV5-1 to TRBJ2-7, with 13 bases that match TRBD2. The trim removed 0 bases at V and 3 bases at J, leaving 3 bases unmatched. This CDR3 is built from 16 residues. The germline V gene has CDR1 SGHRS and CDR2 YFSETQ.

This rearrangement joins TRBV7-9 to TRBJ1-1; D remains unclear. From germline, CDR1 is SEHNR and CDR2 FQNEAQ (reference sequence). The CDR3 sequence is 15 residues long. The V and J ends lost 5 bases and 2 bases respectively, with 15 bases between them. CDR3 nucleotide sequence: TGTGCCAGCAGCGGGGTGGCGGGTGGAAACACTGAAGCTTTCTTT. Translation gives CASSGVAGGNTEAFF.

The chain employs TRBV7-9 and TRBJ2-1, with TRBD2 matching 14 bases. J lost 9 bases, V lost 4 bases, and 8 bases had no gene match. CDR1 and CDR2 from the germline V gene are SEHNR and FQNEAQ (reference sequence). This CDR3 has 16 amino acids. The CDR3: CASSSRTSGGSSEQFF. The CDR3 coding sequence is TGTGCCAGCAGCTCCCGGACTAGCGGGGGGAGTAGTGAGCAGTTCTTC.

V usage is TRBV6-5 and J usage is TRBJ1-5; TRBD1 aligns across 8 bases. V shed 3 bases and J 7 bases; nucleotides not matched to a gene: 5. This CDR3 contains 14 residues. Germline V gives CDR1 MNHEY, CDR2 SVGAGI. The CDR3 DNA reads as TGTGCCAGCAGTTATCTGACAGGGGCCCAGCCCCAGCATTTT. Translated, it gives CASSYLTGAQPQHF.

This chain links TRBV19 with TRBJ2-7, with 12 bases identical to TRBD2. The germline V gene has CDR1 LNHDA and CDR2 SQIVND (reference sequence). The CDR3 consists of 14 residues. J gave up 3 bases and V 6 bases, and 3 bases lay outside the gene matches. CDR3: CASRVTSGSYEQYF. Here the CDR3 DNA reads TGTGCCAGTAGGGTGACTAGCGGGAGCTACGAGCAGTACTTC. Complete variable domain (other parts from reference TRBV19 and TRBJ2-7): DGGITQSPKYLFRKEGQNVTLSCEQNLNHDAMYWYRQDPGQGLRLIYYSQIVNDFQKGDIAEGYSVSREKKESFPLTVTSAQKNPTAFYLCASRVTSGSYEQYFGPGTRLTVT.

CDR3 sequence: CASSLEGLGTEAFF. The CDR3 DNA is TGCGCCAGCAGCTTGGAAGGGCTTGGCACTGAAGCTTTCTTT. The chain employs TRBV5-1 and TRBJ1-1; D is unclear. Germline assignment: CDR1 SGHRS and CDR2 YFSETQ. The CDR3 has 14 amino acids. Trimming took 0 bases from V and 4 from J, leaving 10 bases between them.

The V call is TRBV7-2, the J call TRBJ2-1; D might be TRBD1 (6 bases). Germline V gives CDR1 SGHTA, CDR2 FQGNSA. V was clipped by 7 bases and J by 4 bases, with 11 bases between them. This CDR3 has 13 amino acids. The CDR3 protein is CASTGRGYNEQFF. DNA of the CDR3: TGTGCCAGCACCGGCAGGGGATACAATGAGCAGTTCTTC.

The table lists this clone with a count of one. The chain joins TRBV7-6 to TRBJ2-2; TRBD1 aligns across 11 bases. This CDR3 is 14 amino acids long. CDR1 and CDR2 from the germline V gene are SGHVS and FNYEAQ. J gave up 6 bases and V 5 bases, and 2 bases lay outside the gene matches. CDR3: CASSEGQGAGELFF. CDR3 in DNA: TGTGCCAGCAGCGAGGGACAGGGGGCCGGGGAGCTGTTTTTT.

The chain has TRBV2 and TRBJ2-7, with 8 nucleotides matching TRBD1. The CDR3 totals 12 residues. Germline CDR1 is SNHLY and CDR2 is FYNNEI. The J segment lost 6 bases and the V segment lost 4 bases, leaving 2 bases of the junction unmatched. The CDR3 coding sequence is TGTGCCAGCAGTGGACAGGGGTTCGAGCAGTACTTC. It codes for CASSGQGFEQYF.

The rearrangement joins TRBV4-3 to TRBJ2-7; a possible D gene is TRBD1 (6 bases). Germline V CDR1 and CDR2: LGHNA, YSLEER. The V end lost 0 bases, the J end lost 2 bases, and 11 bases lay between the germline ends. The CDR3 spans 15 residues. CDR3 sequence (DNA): TGCGCCAGCAGCCAAGACTGGCAGGGGCCCTACGAGCAGTACTTC. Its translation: CASSQDWQGPYEQYF.

CDR3 nucleotides: TGCGCCAGCAGCCAAGATCCGATGGGGGCAGCCGGTCAGCCCCAGCATTTT. This codes for CASSQDPMGAAGQPQHF. The chain has TRBV4-1 and TRBJ1-5; possibly TRBD1 for D (6 bases). V lost 0 bases and J lost 6, with 18 bases in between. The V gene's germline CDR1 is MGHRA and CDR2 YSYEKL. The CDR3 totals 17 residues.

For the CDR3, the DNA is TGTGCCAGCAGCCAAGAGGGCCGCTTTTCCTCTGGAAACACCATATATTTT. It is translated as CASSQEGRFSSGNTIYF. The chain uses TRBV14 and TRBJ1-3; D is undetermined. The CDR3 length is 17 residues. Trimming left V 0 bases short and J 0 bases short, with 12 bases between. Germline loops: CDR1 SGHDN, CDR2 FVKESK.

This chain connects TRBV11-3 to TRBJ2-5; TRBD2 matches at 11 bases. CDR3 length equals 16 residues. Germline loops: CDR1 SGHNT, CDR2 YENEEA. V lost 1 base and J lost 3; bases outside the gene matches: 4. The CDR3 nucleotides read TGTGCCAGCAGCTTAGCTGGGACTAGCGGAAAAGAGACCCAGTACTTC. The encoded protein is CASSLAGTSGKETQYF.

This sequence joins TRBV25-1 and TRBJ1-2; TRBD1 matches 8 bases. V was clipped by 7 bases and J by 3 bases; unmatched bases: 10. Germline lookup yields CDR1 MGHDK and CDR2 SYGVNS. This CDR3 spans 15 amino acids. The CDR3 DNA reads TGTGCCAGCACCCCGTCGACAGGGGTTGACTATGGCTACACCTTC. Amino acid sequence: CASTPSTGVDYGYTF.

The CDR3 DNA is TGTGCCAGCAGCGCGGGACAGCAAGCTAACTATGGCTACACCTTC. This encodes CASSAGQQANYGYTF. The chain links TRBV7-9 to TRBJ1-2; 7 positions agree with TRBD1. The CDR3 totals 15 residues. Germline lookup yields CDR1 SEHNR and CDR2 FQNEAQ (reference sequence). V shed 5 bases, J shed 0 bases, and the junction held 6 bases outside the gene matches.